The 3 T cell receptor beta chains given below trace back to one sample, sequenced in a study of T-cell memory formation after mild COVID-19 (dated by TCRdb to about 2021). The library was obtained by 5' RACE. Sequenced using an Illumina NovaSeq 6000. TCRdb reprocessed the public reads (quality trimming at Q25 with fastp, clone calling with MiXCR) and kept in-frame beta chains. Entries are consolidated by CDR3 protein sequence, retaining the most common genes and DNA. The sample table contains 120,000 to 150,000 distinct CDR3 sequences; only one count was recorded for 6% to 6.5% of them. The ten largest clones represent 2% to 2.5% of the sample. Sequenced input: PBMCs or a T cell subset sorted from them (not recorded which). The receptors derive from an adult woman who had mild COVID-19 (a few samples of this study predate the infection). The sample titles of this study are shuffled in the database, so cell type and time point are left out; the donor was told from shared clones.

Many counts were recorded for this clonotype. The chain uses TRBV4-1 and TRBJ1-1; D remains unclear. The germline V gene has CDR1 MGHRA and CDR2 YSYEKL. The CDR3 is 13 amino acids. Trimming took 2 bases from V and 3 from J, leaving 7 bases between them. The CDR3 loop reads CASSQSQDTEAFF. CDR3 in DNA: TGCGCCAGCAGCCAATCGCAGGACACTGAAGCTTTCTTT.

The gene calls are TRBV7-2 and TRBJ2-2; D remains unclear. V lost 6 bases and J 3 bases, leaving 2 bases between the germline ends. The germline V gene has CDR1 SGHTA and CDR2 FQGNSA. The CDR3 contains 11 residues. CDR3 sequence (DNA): TGTGCCAGCAGTTACACCGGGGAGCTGTTTTTT. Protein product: CASSYTGELFF.

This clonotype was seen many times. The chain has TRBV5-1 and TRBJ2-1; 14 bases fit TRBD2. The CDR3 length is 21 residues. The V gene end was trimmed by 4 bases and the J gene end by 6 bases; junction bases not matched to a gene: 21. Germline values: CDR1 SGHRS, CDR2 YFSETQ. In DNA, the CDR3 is TGCGCCAGCAGCCCTGGACAGAAGACTAGCGGGAGGGCTGCGAGGTCCAATGAGCAGTTCTTC. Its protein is CASSPGQKTSGRAARSNEQFF.